One sample yielded the 14 T cell receptor beta chains listed below, sequenced in a study of beta chain features in type 1 diabetes (dated by TCRdb to 2017 to 2018). The library was generated by the immunoSEQ multiplex PCR assay. The entire isolated RNA was reverse transcribed using the High Capacity cDNA Reverse Transcription Kit, and thus expressed TCRB transcripts were sequenced. The table comes from immuneACCESS by way of TCRdb, which keeps in-frame sequences with V and J called. Part of the clones is missing from these tables; in studies checked, under half for an unresolved V gene and the rest for unknown reasons. For this sample the table gives approximately 250,000 clones, of which about 9.3% were detected only once. The top ten clonotypes cover about 0.037% of the sample. The sample was naive CD4+ T cells from blood. In light of the paper, this sample's cell subset or site label describes: true naive CD4+ T cells. Receptors were obtained from a young woman in good health.

The chain links TRBV19 to TRBJ1-1; 7 bases match TRBD1. The V segment lost 8 bases and the J segment 0 bases; nucleotides outside the gene matches: 6. Germline CDR1 and CDR2: LNHDA and SQIVND (reference sequence). The CDR3 totals 14 residues. In DNA, the CDR3 is TGTGCCAGTGGAGGGACAGCAATGAACACTGAAGCTTTCTTT. Residues: CASGGTAMNTEAFF. Full variable domain (missing parts from reference TRBV19 and TRBJ1-1): DGGITQSPKYLFRKEGQNVTLSCEQNLNHDAMYWYRQDPGQGLRLIYYSQIVNDFQKGDIAEGYSVSREKKESFPLTVTSAQKNPTAFYLCASGGTAMNTEAFFGQGTRLTVV.

This clone was detected only a few times. The chain has TRBV7-8 and TRBJ2-5; no clear D gene. V dropped 5 bases and J dropped 3 bases, with 4 bases sitting between them. Germline CDR1 and CDR2: SGHVS and FQNEAQ. There are 11 residues in the CDR3. The CDR3 DNA follows: TGTGCCAGCAGCCGAGAAGAGACCCAGTACTTC. Its protein product is CASSREETQYF.

This clone was picked up many times. The CDR3 region is CASGGQTSSYNEQFF. As DNA, the CDR3 is TGTGCCAGTGGAGGACAGACGAGCTCCTACAATGAGCAGTTCTTC. The chain has TRBV5-4 and TRBJ2-1, with TRBD1 as a possible D gene (6 bases). Germline V lookup: CDR1 SGHNT, CDR2 YYREEE (reference sequence). Trimming left V 8 bases short and J 0 bases short, with 15 bases between. This CDR3 region has 15 residues.

V and J are TRBV30 and TRBJ1-2, with 8 nucleotides matching TRBD1. Germline CDR1 reads GTSNPN; CDR2 reads SVGIG (reference sequence). Trimming at V came to 5 bases and at J to 2 bases, leaving 4 bases not matched to a gene. CDR3 size: 13 residues. CDR3 protein: CAWHGTGNYGYTF. The CDR3 DNA sequence: TGTGCCTGGCACGGGACAGGAAACTATGGCTACACCTTC.

This clone was observed a few times. The chain employs TRBV30 and TRBJ2-7; 8 bases align to TRBD1. Germline values: CDR1 GTSNPN, CDR2 SVGIG (reference sequence). With V trimmed by 0 bases and J by 4 bases, 5 bases remained unmatched. This CDR3 has 14 residues. CDR3 bases: TGTGCCTGGAGTGTCGGGACAGGACCATACGAGCAGTACTTC. Residues: CAWSVGTGPYEQYF.

The chain couples TRBV4-2 to TRBJ2-1; D unclear. Trimming left V 3 bases short and J 5 bases short, with 5 bases between. The CDR3 sequence is 12 residues long. CDR1 is LGHNA and CDR2 is YNFKEQ in the germline V gene. CDR3 amino acids: CASSQSNNEQFF. As DNA, the CDR3 is TGTGCCAGCAGCCAGTCAAACAATGAGCAGTTCTTC.

This clone has a handful of counts. The rearrangement uses TRBV7-2 and TRBJ1-3; no clear D. Deletions cut 5 bases from V and 0 bases from J, with 11 bases between. This CDR3 contains 15 residues. Germline V gene lookup returns CDR1 SGHTA and CDR2 FQGNSA. CDR3 nucleotide sequence: TGTGCCAGCAGCCTACAGCTGGGCTCTGGAAACACCATATATTTT. It codes for CASSLQLGSGNTIYF.

The CDR3 protein is CASSASFRDNSYEQYF. In DNA, the CDR3 is TGTGCCAGCAGCGCCTCTTTCCGGGACAACTCCTACGAGCAGTACTTC. The rearrangement joins TRBV9 to TRBJ2-7; TRBD1 might be the D (6 bases). The V and J ends lost 3 bases and 0 bases respectively, with 16 bases between them. The CDR3 has 16 amino acids. Germline loops: CDR1 SGDLS, CDR2 YYNGEE.

The V and J genes are TRBV6-1 and TRBJ2-7, with D possibly matching TRBD2 (6 bases). This CDR3 has 15 residues. Germline CDR1 reads MNHNS; CDR2 reads SASEGT. Trimming pared 3 bases from V and 7 bases from J, leaving 19 bases between. This CDR3 reads CASSEEGRATGEQYF. The CDR3 DNA reads as TGTGCCAGCAGTGAGGAGGGCCGGGCTACGGGGGAGCAGTACTTC.

This clone was recorded a few times. The chain combines TRBV19 with TRBJ2-2, with D uncertain. From germline, CDR1 is LNHDA and CDR2 SQIVND (reference sequence). The germline V and J ends were trimmed by 9 bases and 0 bases, with 11 bases remaining between them. The length of the CDR3 is 14 residues. The CDR3, as DNA: TGTGCCAGCCAGACTGAGGCGAACACCGGGGAGCTGTTTTTT. Protein product: CASQTEANTGELFF.

The V gene is TRBV11-2, the J gene TRBJ2-4, with TRBD1 matching over 8 bases. The CDR3 is 17 amino acids. Trimming removed 4 bases from V and 1 base from J; junction bases left unmatched: 9. In germline, CDR1 is SGHAT, CDR2 FQNNGV. The CDR3 spells CASSSLQGAMAKNIQYF. Here the CDR3 DNA reads TGTGCCAGCAGCTCCCTTCAGGGGGCGATGGCCAAAAACATTCAGTACTTC.

This clone was picked up a small number of times. This rearrangement joins TRBV19 to TRBJ2-5; D remains ambiguous. V was trimmed by 8 bases and J by 4 bases, leaving 17 bases between them. The V gene's germline CDR1 is LNHDA and CDR2 SQIVND (reference sequence). CDR3 length equals 14 residues. CDR3 coding DNA: TGTGCCAGTGCCCACCTCCATGGGCCAGAGACCCAGTACTTC. This encodes CASAHLHGPETQYF.

This rearrangement joins TRBV15 to TRBJ2-1, with TRBD2 identical over 9 bases. V lost 0 bases, J lost 6 bases, and 12 bases stayed unmatched. The CDR3 contains 18 residues. Germline V gene lookup returns CDR1 LNHNV and CDR2 YYDKDF (reference sequence). CDR3: CATSRELPWLAGSNEQFF. CDR3 DNA: TGTGCCACCAGCAGAGAATTACCGTGGCTAGCGGGATCCAATGAGCAGTTCTTC.

This clone has a handful of counts. CDR3 nucleotide sequence: TGTGCCAGCAGCTATGAGGGACAGGGGGGGGAGACCCAGTACTTC. Translated: CASSYEGQGGETQYF. The V call is TRBV13, the J call TRBJ2-5; 11 nucleotides align to TRBD1. Germline CDR1 PRHDT, CDR2 FYEKMQ (reference sequence). V shed 4 bases, J shed 5 bases, and the junction held 6 bases outside the gene matches. CDR3 size: 15 residues.